The subject of this entry is one T cell receptor (beta chain). Its antigen is undetermined. The V and J ends lost 1 base and 4 bases respectively, with 10 bases between them. The CDR3 runs to 14 residues. The germline CDR1 and CDR2 sequences are MGHRA and YSYEKL. The data are from a study of shared clonotypes between healthy human individuals. Sequencing was performed with immunoSEQ multiplex PCR; in TCRdb, only in-frame clones are kept and a portion is missing. The table has about 1,800,000 clones, about 95% seen once; the top ten hold under 1.5%. Study observations and caveats: The generation probabilities recorded for non-shared clonotypes fell below those of clonotypes shared by all four donors. Measured sharing among donors was expected to vary with sequencing depth. Of the naive CD4 clonotypes, around 5.2% were shared across a handful of donors.

Terminally differentiated effector memory CD45RA+ cells were excluded by CCR7 positive selection of CD45RO-negative cells. The V and J genes are TRBV4-1 and TRBJ2-5; no reliable D call. Sequenced material: naive CD8+ T cells sorted from blood. This clonotype was sampled from a young man in good health. The CDR3 sequence: CASSQVGNPETQYF. CDR3 bases: TGCGCCAGCAGCCAAGTGGGGAATCCAGAGACCCAGTACTTC.